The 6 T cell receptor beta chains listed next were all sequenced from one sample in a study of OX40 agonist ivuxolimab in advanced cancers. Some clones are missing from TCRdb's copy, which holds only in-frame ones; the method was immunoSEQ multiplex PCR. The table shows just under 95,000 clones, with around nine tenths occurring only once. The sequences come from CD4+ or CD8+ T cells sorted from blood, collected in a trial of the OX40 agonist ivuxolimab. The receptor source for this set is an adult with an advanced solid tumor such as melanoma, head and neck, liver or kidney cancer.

Written as DNA, the CDR3 is TGTGCCAGCAGCTTAGAAAGGAACACCGGGGAGCTGTTTTTT. It translates to CASSLERNTGELFF. The rearrangement uses TRBV7-8 and TRBJ2-2, with unresolved D. Germline V gene data show CDR1 as SGHVS and CDR2 as FQNEAQ. Trimming cost V 1 base and J 1 base, with 4 bases left between them. CDR3 length equals 14 residues.

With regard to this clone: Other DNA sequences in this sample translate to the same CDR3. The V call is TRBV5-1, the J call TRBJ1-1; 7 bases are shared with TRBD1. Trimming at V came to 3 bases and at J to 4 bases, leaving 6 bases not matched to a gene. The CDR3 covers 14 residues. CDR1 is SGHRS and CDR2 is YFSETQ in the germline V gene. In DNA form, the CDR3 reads TGCGCCAGCAGCTACACAGGGGCGGGCACTGAAGCTTTCTTT. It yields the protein CASSYTGAGTEAFF. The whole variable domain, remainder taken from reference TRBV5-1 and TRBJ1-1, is KAGVTQTPRYLIKTRGQQVTLSCSPISGHRSVSWYQQTPGQGLQFLFEYFSETQRNKGNFPGRFSGRQFSNSRSEMNVSTLELGDSALYLCASSYTGAGTEAFFGQGTRLTVV.

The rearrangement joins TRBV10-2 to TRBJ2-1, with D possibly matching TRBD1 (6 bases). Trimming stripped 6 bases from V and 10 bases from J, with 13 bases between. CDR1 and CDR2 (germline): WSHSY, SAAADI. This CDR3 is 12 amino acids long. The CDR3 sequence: CASSSGAAEQFF. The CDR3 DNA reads TGCGCCAGCAGCTCAGGGGCGGCCGAGCAGTTCTTC.

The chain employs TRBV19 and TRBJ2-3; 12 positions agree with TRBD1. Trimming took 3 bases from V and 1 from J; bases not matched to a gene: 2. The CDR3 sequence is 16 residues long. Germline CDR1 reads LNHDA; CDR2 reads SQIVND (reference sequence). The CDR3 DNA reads TGTGCCAGTAGTATGGGACAGGGGGCGGGCACAGATACGCAGTATTTT. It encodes CASSMGQGAGTDTQYF.

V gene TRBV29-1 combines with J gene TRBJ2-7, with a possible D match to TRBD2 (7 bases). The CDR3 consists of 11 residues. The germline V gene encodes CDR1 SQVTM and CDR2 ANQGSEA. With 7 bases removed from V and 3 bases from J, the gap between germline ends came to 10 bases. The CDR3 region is CSAGGHYEQYF. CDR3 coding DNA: TGCAGCGCCGGGGGGCACTACGAGCAGTACTTC.

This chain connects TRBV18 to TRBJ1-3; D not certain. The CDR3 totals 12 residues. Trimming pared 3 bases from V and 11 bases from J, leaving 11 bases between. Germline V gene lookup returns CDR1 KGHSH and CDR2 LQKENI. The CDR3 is CASSPANRPIYF. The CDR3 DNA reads TGTGCCAGCTCACCCGCCAACCGTCCCATATATTTT.